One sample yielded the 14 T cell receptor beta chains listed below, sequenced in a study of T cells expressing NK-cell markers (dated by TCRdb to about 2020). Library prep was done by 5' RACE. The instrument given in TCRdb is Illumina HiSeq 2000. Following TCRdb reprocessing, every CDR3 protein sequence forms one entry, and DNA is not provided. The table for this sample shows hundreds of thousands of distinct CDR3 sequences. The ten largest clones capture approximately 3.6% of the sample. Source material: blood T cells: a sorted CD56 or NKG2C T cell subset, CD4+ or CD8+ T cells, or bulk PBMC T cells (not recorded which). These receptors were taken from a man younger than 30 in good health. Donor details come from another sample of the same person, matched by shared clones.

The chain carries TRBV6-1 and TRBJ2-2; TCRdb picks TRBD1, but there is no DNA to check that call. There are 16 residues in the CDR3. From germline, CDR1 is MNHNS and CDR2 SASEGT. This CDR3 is CASSTYRGANTGELFF.

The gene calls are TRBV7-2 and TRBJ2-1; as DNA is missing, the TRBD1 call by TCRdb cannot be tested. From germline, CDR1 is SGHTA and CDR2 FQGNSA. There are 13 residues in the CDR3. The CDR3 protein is CASSLVPRGRQFF.

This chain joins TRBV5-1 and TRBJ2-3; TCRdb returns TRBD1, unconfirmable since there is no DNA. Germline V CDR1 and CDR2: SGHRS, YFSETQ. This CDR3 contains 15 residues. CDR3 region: CASSLEYRTTDTQYF.

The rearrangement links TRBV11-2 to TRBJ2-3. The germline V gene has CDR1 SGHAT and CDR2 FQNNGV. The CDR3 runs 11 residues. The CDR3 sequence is CASSPESTQYF.

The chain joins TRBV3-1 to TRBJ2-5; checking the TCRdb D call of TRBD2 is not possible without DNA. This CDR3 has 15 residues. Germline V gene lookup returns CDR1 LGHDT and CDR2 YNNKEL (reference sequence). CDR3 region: CASTISGRAFGTQYF.

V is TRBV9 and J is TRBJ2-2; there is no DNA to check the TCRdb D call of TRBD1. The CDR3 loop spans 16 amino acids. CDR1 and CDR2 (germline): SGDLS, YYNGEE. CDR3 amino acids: CASSAQGARNAGELFF.

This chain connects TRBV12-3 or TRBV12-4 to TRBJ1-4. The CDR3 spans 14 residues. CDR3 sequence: CASSLRAYGEKLFF.

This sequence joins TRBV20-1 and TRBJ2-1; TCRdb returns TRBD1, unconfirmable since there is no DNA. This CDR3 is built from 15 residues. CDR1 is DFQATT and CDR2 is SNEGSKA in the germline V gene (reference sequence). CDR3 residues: CSATLAGTAYNEQFF.

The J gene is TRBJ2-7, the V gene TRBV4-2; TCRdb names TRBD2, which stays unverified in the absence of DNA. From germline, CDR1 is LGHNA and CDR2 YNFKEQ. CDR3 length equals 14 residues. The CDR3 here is CASSQVEGYTPRYF.

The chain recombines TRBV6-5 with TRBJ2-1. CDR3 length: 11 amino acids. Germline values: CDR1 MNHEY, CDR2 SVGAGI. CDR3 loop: CATYQNNEQFF.

Here the CDR3 reads CASSEGLAGGPRETQYF. This chain joins TRBV7-9 and TRBJ2-5; TCRdb designates TRBD2, a call that cannot be tested without DNA. Germline CDR1 is SEHNR and CDR2 is FQNEAQ (reference sequence). There are 17 residues in the CDR3. The full variable domain, completed using reference TRBV7-9 and TRBJ2-5, is DTGVSQNPRHKITKRGQNVTFRCDPISEHNRLYWYRQTLGQGPEFLTYFQNEAQLEKSRLLSDRFSAERPKGSFSTLEIQRTEQGDSAMYLCASSEGLAGGPRETQYFGPGTRLLVL.

The chain's CDR3 is CASSLSQDRGPQHF. V gene TRBV28 combines with J gene TRBJ1-5. The germline gives CDR1 MDHEN, CDR2 SYDVKM. The CDR3 is 14 residues long.

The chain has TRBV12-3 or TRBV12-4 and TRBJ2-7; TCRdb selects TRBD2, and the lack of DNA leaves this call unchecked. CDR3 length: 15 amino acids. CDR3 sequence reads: CASSFRLAGRDEQYF.

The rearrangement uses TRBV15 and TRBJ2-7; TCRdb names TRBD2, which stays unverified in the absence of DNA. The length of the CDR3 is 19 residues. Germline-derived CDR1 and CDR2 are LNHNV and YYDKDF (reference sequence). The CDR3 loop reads CATSRDLGGLAETSYEQYF.